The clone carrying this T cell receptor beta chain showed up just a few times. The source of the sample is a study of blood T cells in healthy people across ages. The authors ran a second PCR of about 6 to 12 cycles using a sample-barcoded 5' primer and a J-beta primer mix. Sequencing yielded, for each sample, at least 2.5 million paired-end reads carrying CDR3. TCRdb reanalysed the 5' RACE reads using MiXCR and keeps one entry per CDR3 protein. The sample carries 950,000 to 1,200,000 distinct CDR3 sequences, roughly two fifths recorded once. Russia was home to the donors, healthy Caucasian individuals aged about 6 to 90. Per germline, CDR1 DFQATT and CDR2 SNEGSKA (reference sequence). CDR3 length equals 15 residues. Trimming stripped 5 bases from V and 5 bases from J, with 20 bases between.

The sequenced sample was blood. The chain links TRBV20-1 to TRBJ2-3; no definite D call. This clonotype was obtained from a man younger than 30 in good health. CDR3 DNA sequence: TGCAGTGCTCCTATCGGACGGAGTGTCGAAGATACGCAGTATTTT. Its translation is CSAPIGRSVEDTQYF.